Detailed here is one TCR beta chain. Antigen specificity is unknown. This sample is drawn from a study of T cell responses to AZD1222 COVID-19 vaccine. Some clones are missing from TCRdb's copy, which holds only in-frame ones; the method was immunoSEQ multiplex PCR. The repertoire consists of tens of thousands of clones, with 89% occurring once and the leading ten covering about 2.2%. Study-wide results and caveats: Possibly, clonal diversity was underestimated; donors were largely white British and included more females.

Germline assignment: CDR1 LGHDT and CDR2 YNNKEL (reference sequence). The CDR3 has 14 residues. V was cut by 4 bases and J by 2 bases, with 11 bases left in between. J is TRBJ2-5 and V is TRBV3-1 (or the pseudogene TRBV3-2); D not resolved. This receptor was taken from an adult in good health. This sample comprised peripheral blood, obtained on day 0 of AZD1222 vaccination. CDR3 region: CASSLRMVQETQYF. The CDR3 DNA reads as TGTGCCAGCAGCCTGAGGATGGTTCAAGAGACCCAGTACTTC.